This TCR beta chain was captured in a study of shared clonotypes between healthy human individuals. Whole-study results and caveats: Naive CD4 clonotype sharing across a few donors was around 5%. Lower generation probabilities were found for non-shared clonotypes than for those shared by all four donors.

The naive CD8 fraction comprised CD45RO-negative cells positively selected for CCR7 and excluded terminally differentiated effector memory CD45RA+ cells. The donors were adults (healthy and HIV-negative) with no recent acute infections or vaccinations. As to this clone: The antigen remains unidentified. Other DNA sequences in the same sample also yield this CDR3.

The table came from immunoSEQ multiplex PCR; TCRdb's copy has only in-frame clones and leaves some out. The sample includes 2 million to 2.5 million clones, roughly 91% of them seen just once. The clonotype comes from a man in his late teens or twenties in good health. Some clones in this sample may be carry-over from other donors' samples. Source material: naive CD8+ T cells from PBMCs.

The CDR3 sequence: CASSLTSTYEQYF. The CDR3 DNA reads as TGTGCCAGCAGTTTGACTAGCACTTACGAGCAGTACTTC. The genes are TRBV28 and TRBJ2-7; 7 bases map to TRBD2. The CDR3 spans 13 residues. J lost 4 bases, V lost 3 bases, and 3 bases had no gene match. Germline V gene sequence: CDR1 MDHEN, CDR2 SYDVKM.